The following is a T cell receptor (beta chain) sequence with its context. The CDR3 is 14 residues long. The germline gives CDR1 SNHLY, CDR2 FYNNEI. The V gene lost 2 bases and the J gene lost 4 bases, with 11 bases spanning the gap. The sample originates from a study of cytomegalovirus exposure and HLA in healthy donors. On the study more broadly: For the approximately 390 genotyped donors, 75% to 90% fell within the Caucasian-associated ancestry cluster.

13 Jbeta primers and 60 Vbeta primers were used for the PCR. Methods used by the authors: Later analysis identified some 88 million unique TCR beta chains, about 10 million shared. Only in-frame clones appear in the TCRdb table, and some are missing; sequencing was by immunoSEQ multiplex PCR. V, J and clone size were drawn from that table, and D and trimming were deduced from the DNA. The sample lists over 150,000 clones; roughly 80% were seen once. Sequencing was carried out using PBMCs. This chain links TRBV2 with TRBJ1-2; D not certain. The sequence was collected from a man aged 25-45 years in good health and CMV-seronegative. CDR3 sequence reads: CASSERGPSYGYTF. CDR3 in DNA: TGTGCCAGCAGTGAAAGAGGCCCGAGCTATGGCTACACCTTC.